This TCR beta chain appears in the sequencing data of a study of T-cell reconstitution after alpha-beta-depleted transplantation in children. General observations from the study: The main origin of T-cell counts and diversity one year after transplant was newly produced T cells.

Preparing the TCRbeta library involved the use of unique molecular identifiers. A single record per CDR3 protein comes from TCRdb applying MiXCR to the PCR reads. The table shows about 580,000 distinct CDR3 sequences, with more than 20% occurring only once. V lost 7 bases and J lost 6, with 12 bases in between. Germline-derived CDR1 and CDR2 are SGHRS and YFSETQ. There are 12 residues in the CDR3. Comments on this clonotype: The antigen remains undetermined.

The sequence was obtained from a boy in the first two years of life who had a stem cell transplant for acute myeloid leukemia, so the T cells may come from the graft donor. The chain employs TRBV5-1 and TRBJ2-3; D is undetermined. This specimen consisted of PBMCs, mostly from graft donor cells, obtained 360 days after TCRalphabeta/CD19-depleted stem cell transplant. As DNA, the CDR3 is TGCGCCAGCGGGTCCGAAGGGGATACGCAGTATTTT. Translation: CASGSEGDTQYF.